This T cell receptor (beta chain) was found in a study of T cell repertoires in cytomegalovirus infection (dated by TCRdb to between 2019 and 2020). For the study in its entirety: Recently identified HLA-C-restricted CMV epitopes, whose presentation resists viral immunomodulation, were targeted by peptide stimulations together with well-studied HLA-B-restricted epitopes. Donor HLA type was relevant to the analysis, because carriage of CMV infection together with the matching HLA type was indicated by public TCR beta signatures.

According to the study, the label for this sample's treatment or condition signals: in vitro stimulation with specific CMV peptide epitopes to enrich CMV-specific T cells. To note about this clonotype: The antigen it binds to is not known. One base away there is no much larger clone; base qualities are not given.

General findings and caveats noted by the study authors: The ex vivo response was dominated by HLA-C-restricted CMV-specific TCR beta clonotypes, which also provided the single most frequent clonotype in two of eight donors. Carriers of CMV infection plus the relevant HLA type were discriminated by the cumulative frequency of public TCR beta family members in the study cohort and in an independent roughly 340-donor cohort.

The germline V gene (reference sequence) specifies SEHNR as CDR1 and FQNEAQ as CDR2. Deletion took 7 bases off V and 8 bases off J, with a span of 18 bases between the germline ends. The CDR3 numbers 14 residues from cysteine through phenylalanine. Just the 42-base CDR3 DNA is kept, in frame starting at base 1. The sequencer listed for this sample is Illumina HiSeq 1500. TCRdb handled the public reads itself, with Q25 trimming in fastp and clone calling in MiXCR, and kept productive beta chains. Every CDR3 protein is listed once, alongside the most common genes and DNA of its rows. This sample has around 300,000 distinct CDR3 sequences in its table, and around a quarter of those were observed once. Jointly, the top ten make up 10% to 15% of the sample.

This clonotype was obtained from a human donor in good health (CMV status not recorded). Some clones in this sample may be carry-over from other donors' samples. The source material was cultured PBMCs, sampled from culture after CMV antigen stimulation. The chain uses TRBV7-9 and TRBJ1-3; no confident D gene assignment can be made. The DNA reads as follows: TGTGCCAGCACCTTGGGAGCCCGTAAAGACACCATATATTTT. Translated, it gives CASTLGARKDTIYF.